The table lists the clone carrying this TCR beta chain with a count of one. Measured with immunoSEQ multiplex PCR; TCRdb has only the in-frame clones, and not every one. The sample contains around 370,000 clones, 80% to 90% of which appear only once. The treatment denotes: around 19 received Ad26.COV2.S at low or high dose, single or two shots; about five received placebo; per-sample allocation not given. All samples were drawn on day 63, counting from the first vaccine or placebo injection. This sample was included in a study of Ad26.COV2.S vaccination and SARS-CoV-2 variants. This sample comprised peripheral blood, obtained in a trial of Ad26.COV2.S vaccine versus placebo. This receptor was identified in a person aged 18-65 years who received the Ad26.COV2.S COVID-19 vaccine or a placebo.

The CDR3 nucleotides read TGCAGCGTTGAGACGGACAGGGAAGGGTATGGGGAGCTGTTTTTT. This encodes CSVETDREGYGELFF. This chain uses TRBV29-1 with TRBJ2-2, with 8 bases fitting TRBD1. This CDR3 has 15 residues. Losses at the gene ends were 3 bases for V and 8 bases for J; bases not matched to a gene: 11. In germline, CDR1 is SQVTM, CDR2 ANQGSEA.